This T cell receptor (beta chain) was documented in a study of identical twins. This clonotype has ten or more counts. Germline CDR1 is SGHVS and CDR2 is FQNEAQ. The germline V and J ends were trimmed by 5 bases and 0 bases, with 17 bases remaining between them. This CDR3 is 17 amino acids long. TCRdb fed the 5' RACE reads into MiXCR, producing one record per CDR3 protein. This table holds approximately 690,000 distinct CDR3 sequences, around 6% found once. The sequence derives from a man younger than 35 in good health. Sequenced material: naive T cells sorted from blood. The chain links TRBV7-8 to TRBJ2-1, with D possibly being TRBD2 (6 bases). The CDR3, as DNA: TGTGCCAGCAGCCAGACTAGGCTTATCTTCTCCTACAATGAGCAGTTCTTC. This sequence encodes CASSQTRLIFSYNEQFF.